These 8 T cell receptor delta chains were all obtained from the same sample, sequenced in a study of gamma-delta T cells after stem cell transplantation. TCRdb re-called the RT-PCR reads through CATT. This sample has over 2,000 delta-chain clones, with 1.5% to 2% found just once. Sequencing was performed on gamma-delta T cells. These receptors were taken from a human donor. It is not recorded whose cells these are; they may come from a transplant donor.

This clone was counted a few times. A far larger clone lies a single base away; this is likely a read error. Other nucleotide sequences in the sample specify the same CDR3. The chain recombines TRDV2 with TRDJ1, with 10 bases identical to TRDD3. CDR1 GEAIGNYY and CDR2 EKD come from the germline V gene. There are 14 residues in the CDR3. V was pared by 3 bases and J by 10 bases, with 10 bases of the junction left unmatched. The CDR3 loop reads CACDLLGDGGRLIF. CDR3 nucleotides: TGTGCCTGTGACCTACTGGGGGATGGGGGTCGACTCATCTTT.

A few counts support this clone. The protein that TCRdb holds for this DNA derives from a much larger clone and differs from the translated DNA at residue 5, which likely indicates a read error; the protein shown here is translated from the DNA. The chain joins TRDV2 to TRDJ2, with D tentatively TRDD3 (5 bases). CDR1 is GEAIGNYY and CDR2 is EKD in the germline V gene. This CDR3 region has 14 residues. Trimming took 3 bases from V and 8 from J, leaving 15 bases between them. The CDR3 bases are TGTGCCTGTGACGCTCTGGGAGGTGGGGCACAACTCTTCTTT. This codes for CACDALGGGAQLFF.

This clone has only a few counts. This sequence is one base from a far larger clone and is likely a read error. The chain employs TRDV2 and TRDJ3; possibly TRDD3 for D (6 bases). Germline V gene data show CDR1 as GEAIGNYY and CDR2 as EKD. The CDR3 covers 21 residues. CDR3 sequence: CACDTVITRLGRPWDTRRMFF. The CDR3 nucleotides are TGTGCCTGTGACACCGTAATTACCAGACTGGGACGACCCTGGGACACCCGACGGATGTTTTTC.

This clone ranks as large. This sample also contains other DNA sequences that code for the same CDR3. The chain recombines TRDV2 with TRDJ1; unclear D gene. CDR1 GEAIGNYY and CDR2 EKD come from the germline V gene. The V and J ends lost 3 bases and 0 bases respectively, with 13 bases between them. The CDR3 is 15 amino acids. CDR3 amino acids: CACDPLAPYTDKLIF. The DNA for the CDR3 is TGTGCCTGTGACCCCCTCGCCCCGTACACCGATAAACTCATCTTT.

About this clone itself: A far larger clone differs by one base, so this is likely a read error. The same CDR3 is also encoded by other DNA sequences in this sample. V usage is TRDV2 and J usage is TRDJ1; 13 positions agree with TRDD3. Germline assignment: CDR1 GEAIGNYY and CDR2 EKD. This CDR3 comprises 16 residues. The CDR3 sequence is CACDSLGDTNADKLIF. DNA for the CDR3: TGTGCCTGTGACTCACTGGGGGATACGAACGCCGATAAGCTCATCTTT.

Note on this clone: A read error likely explains this, since a far larger clone differs by one base. Other DNA sequences in this specimen translate into the identical CDR3. J is TRDJ1 and V is TRDV2; TRDD3 agrees at 8 bases. This CDR3 is 14 amino acids long. The V segment lost 3 bases and the J segment 8 bases; nucleotides outside the gene matches: 10. Germline CDR1 reads GEAIGNYY; CDR2 reads EKD. The CDR3 nucleotides are TGTGCCTGTGACCCCGTTCTGGGGGACTCGAAACTCATCTTT. Its translation is CACDPVLGDSKLIF.

About this clone itself: A much larger clone is a single base away; this may be a read error. In the same sample, other DNA sequences code for this CDR3. This rearrangement joins TRDV2 to TRDJ1; 8 bases map to TRDD3. This CDR3 has 24 amino acids. From germline, CDR1 is GEAIGNYY and CDR2 EKD. The CDR3 bases are TGTGCCTGCGACACCGTGAGTAGGGGATACCGCGAGGGAACGAGCCCTTTGTACACCGATAAACTCATCTTT. Translation gives CACDTVSRGYREGTSPLYTDKLIF.

This clone was detected a few times. This likely reflects a read error, since a far larger clone is one base away. The same CDR3 is also encoded by other DNA sequences in this sample. The chain's CDR3 is CACDPLSLTGGYAGELTAQLFF. In DNA form, the CDR3 reads TGCGCCTGTGACCCCCTCTCCCTTACTGGGGGATACGCGGGGGAGTTGACAGCACAACTCTTCTTT. This sequence joins TRDV2 and TRDJ2; 13 bases fit TRDD3. CDR1 and CDR2 (germline): GEAIGNYY, EKD. CDR3 length: 22 residues.